This entry features one TCR beta chain sequence. The clone's antigen remains unknown. Base qualities were left out, and no much larger clone turns up one base away. Inclusive of the bounding cysteine and phenylalanine, the CDR3 is 13 residues long. The DNA shown is the 39-base CDR3, in frame from base 1. Trimming takes 3 bases from V and 4 bases from J, and the germline ends sit 7 bases apart. CDR1 and CDR2 were assigned from the germline V gene as MNHEY and SVGEGT. This record comes from a study of T cell responses to AZD1222 COVID-19 vaccine (dated by TCRdb to the early 2020s). Background on the whole study: TCR sequencing was performed for about 250 trial participants, of whom some 200 were given two doses of AZD1222 and around 25 were given two doses of MenACWY control vaccine. Trial participants were enrolled by age into subgroups of 18-55, 56-69 and 70-plus years, and about 150, 27 and 61 TCR-sequenced participants, respectively, were included in these subgroups.

Overall study outcomes, separate from this receptor: In the small 56-69-year group, the increase in depth fell short of significance, most likely because of low power. After two AZD1222 doses, spike-specific TCR breadth and depth were significantly higher than at day 0 and than in MenACWY recipients. Because no day 14 peak-response samples were available, the repertoires could be characterized only after the peak T cell response. The vaccine-associated CD4 TCRs covered the entire spike protein, and the dominant responses fell in regions 160-218 and 743-854. Participants were mostly white British, with more females than males. The authors suggested clonal diversity may have been underestimated. Only five to seven AZD1222 recipients were SARS-CoV-2 seropositive at baseline, limiting conclusions about previously exposed vaccinees. Nearly half of unique spike-specific TCRs reportedly recognized epitopes outside regions mutated in the B.1.351 and B.1.1.7 variants.

The CDR3 regions of human TCRbeta chains were subjected to immunosequencing. The paper's data handling went like this. TCRs in the repertoires were compared against a reference library of SARS-CoV-2-specific TCRs that had been generated with the MIRA antigen-specificity platform. Breadth meant the fraction of unique TCRs that were SARS-CoV-2-associated, whereas depth meant the fraction of total T cells that were SARS-CoV-2-associated. Using the MIRA data, every spike-specific TCR was mapped to the spike region that the TCR reacted to and assigned to either a CD4 or a CD8 class. Log10-transformed breadth and depth values were compared by one-way ANOVA with Sidak's multiple comparisons tests. The source is immuneACCESS, and TCRdb retained only in-frame sequences with V and J called. Part of the clones is not carried over; for the studies checked, unresolved V genes explain less than half of this, and the remainder is unexplained. V and J calls plus clone size are reproduced from that table; the DNA served to infer D and trimming. The sample profile shows roughly 150,000 clones; around 88% of them were found once. The top ten clonotypes cover 3% to 4% of the sample.

The time point label, read with the paper, signifies: baseline before first vaccination. The sample's treatment or condition label is to be understood as: meningococcal conjugate vaccine given as trial control. Vaccinee samples came from UK trials COV001 and COV002, including a single-blind randomized controlled phase 2/3 trial of AZD1222 (ChAdOx1 nCoV-19) in healthy adults. For TCRbeta chain sequencing, PBMC samples from trial participants were taken at day 0 and at day 28 after the second dose. This receptor chain uses TRBV6-2 or TRBV6-3 and TRBJ2-1, with the D gene too uncertain to name. This clonotype originated in an adult in good health. The source was peripheral blood, collected on day 0 of MenACWY control vaccination. The DNA sequence is as follows: TGTGCCAGCAGTTATTGGCGGTACAATGAGCAGTTCTTC. Its protein product is CASSYWRYNEQFF.